The source of this T cell receptor beta chain is a study of T-cell reconstitution after alpha-beta-depleted transplantation in children. Study conclusions and caveats: At day 60, the high TCRbeta diversity found in some patients originated from recipient T cells and thymic progenitors that had survived. Roughly two months post-transplant, alpha-beta T cells reportedly originated from several hundred graft clones that had expanded. At the one-year point after transplant, T-cell counts and TCRbeta diversity were found to come mostly from T cells that had been newly produced.

The TCRbeta library incorporated unique molecular identifiers. TCRdb passed the PCR reads through MiXCR, listing each CDR3 protein once. The sample includes fewer than 700,000 distinct CDR3 sequences, around 23% of them seen just once. There are many counts of this clonotype. The antigen is not known. Trimming left V 7 bases short and J 0 bases short, with 8 bases between. The CDR3 is 14 amino acids. CDR1 is KGHDR and CDR2 is SFDVKD in the germline V gene. This specimen was PBMCs, mostly from graft donor cells, taken 360 days after TCRalphabeta/CD19-depleted stem cell transplant. The clonotype was recovered from a boy younger than two who had a stem cell transplant for acute myeloid leukemia, so the T cells may come from the graft donor. The chain joins TRBV24-1 to TRBJ1-4; TRBD1 might be the D (5 bases). CDR3 protein: CATSDRSTNEKLFF. The CDR3 DNA reads as TGTGCCACCAGCGACAGATCAACTAATGAAAAACTGTTTTTT.